This T cell receptor beta chain was recovered during a study of blood T cell repertoires in COVID-19. Overall study context: Sites in the United States, Italy and Spain provided acute and convalescent COVID-19 samples. PBMCs, B-cell-depleted T cells, or T cells provided the cDNA or gDNA that made up the material.

The CDR3 has 16 residues. Germline CDR1 is MNHEY and CDR2 is SVGEGT. With 4 bases clipped from V and 1 base from J, the junction kept 9 bases outside the gene matches. As handled by the study authors: How many nucleated cells were present was estimated from reference gene primer amplification. TCRdb's copy holds only in-frame clones and misses some; the assay was immunoSEQ multiplex PCR. The DNA gave D and trimming, while V, J and clone size come from that table. The sample records just over 75,000 clones, less than 90% being singletons. This TCR was recovered from a man aged 55-75 years with active or convalescent COVID-19. What was sequenced was peripheral blood. This chain connects TRBV6-2 or TRBV6-3 to TRBJ1-1, with 7 bases that match TRBD1. As DNA, the CDR3 is TGTGCCAGCAGTTCCGAACTGACAGGGACGAACACTGAAGCTTTCTTT. Amino acids: CASSSELTGTNTEAFF.